This entry lists 4 T cell receptor beta chains sequenced from one sample in a study of T cell responses to AZD1222 COVID-19 vaccine. Only in-frame clones appear in the TCRdb table, and some are missing; sequencing was by immunoSEQ multiplex PCR. The table records 68,000 or so clones, 80% to 85% of them present only once. The sample here was peripheral blood, taken on day 0 of AZD1222 vaccination. These receptors originate from an adult in good health.

This chain links TRBV4-1 with TRBJ1-4; the match to TRBD1 covers 8 bases. J gave up 7 bases and V 1 base, and 14 bases lay outside the gene matches. The germline gives CDR1 MGHRA, CDR2 YSYEKL. The CDR3 is made up of 18 amino acids. The CDR3, as DNA: TGCGCCAGCAGCCAAGTCGGGACAGGCCTTCCCTGGGGTGAAAAACTGTTTTTT. The encoded protein is CASSQVGTGLPWGEKLFF.

J is TRBJ1-1 and V is TRBV7-9; maybe TRBD1 (6 bases). V dropped 0 bases and J dropped 0 bases, with 14 bases sitting between them. CDR1 is SEHNR and CDR2 is FQNEAQ in the germline V gene (reference sequence). This CDR3 contains 17 residues. The CDR3 is CASSLAPGAGVNTEAFF. The CDR3 coding sequence is TGTGCCAGCAGCTTAGCGCCGGGGGCAGGGGTGAACACTGAAGCTTTCTTT.

The chain couples TRBV19 to TRBJ1-2; TRBD1 agrees at 9 bases. This CDR3 has 14 amino acids. J was trimmed by 5 bases and V by 3 bases; bases with no gene match: 4. CDR1 LNHDA and CDR2 SQIVND come from the germline V gene (reference sequence). The chain's CDR3 is CASSIGTGRYGYTF. The CDR3 coding sequence is TGTGCCAGTAGTATTGGGACAGGGCGATATGGCTACACCTTC.

The CDR3 nucleotides read TGTGCCAGCAGCTTAGATTCGGGACTAGCGGGGGGGCACGTCGAGCAGTACTTC. Translation gives CASSLDSGLAGGHVEQYF. This chain joins TRBV7-2 and TRBJ2-7; 16 nucleotides agree with TRBD2. V lost 1 base and J lost 6; bases outside the gene matches: 9. CDR3 length equals 18 residues. Germline-derived CDR1 and CDR2 are SGHTA and FQGNSA.